Shown below are 16 T cell receptor beta chains from a single sample sequenced in a study of blood T cell repertoires in COVID-19. Generated by immunoSEQ multiplex PCR, the TCRdb table keeps only in-frame clones and is missing some. This sample has around 270,000 clones, with about 85% found just once. Input material: peripheral blood. The receptors come from a human donor with COVID-19, enrolled during active disease. The donor label of this sample is uncertain.

V is TRBV5-4 and J is TRBJ1-6; 10 positions agree with TRBD1. With 0 bases clipped from V and 8 bases from J, the junction kept 5 bases outside the gene matches. Germline assignment: CDR1 SGHNT and CDR2 YYREEE (reference sequence). There are 16 residues in the CDR3. CDR3 in DNA: TGTGCCAGCAGCTTGGGGACAGGGGGATCCTATTCACCCCTCCACTTT. Translation gives CASSLGTGGSYSPLHF. The whole variable domain, filled in from reference TRBV5-4 and TRBJ1-6, reads ETGVTQSPTHLIKTRGQQVTLRCSSQSGHNTVSWYQQALGQGPQFIFQYYREEENGRGNFPPRFSGLQFPNYSSELNVNALELDDSALYLCASSLGTGGSYSPLHFGNGTRLTVT.

This rearrangement joins TRBV2 to TRBJ1-2; D possibly corresponds to TRBD1 (6 bases). The CDR3 consists of 15 residues. Trimming pared 4 bases from V and 7 bases from J, leaving 19 bases between. Germline-derived CDR1 and CDR2 are SNHLY and FYNNEI. This CDR3 reads CASSVGGRILGGYTF. CDR3 sequence (DNA): TGTGCCAGCAGTGTAGGGGGAAGGATTTTAGGTGGCTACACCTTC. Full variable domain (missing parts from reference TRBV2 and TRBJ1-2): EPEVTQTPSHQVTQMGQEVILRCVPISNHLYFYWYRQILGQKVEFLVSFYNNEISEKSEIFDDQFSVERPDGSNFTLKIRSTKLEDSAMYFCASSVGGRILGGYTFGSGTRLTVV.

To note about this clone: This sequence may be a read error, since a much larger clone differs from it by one base. This sequence joins TRBV7-2 and TRBJ1-3; D is uncertain. This CDR3 comprises 14 residues. V was pared by 1 base and J by 2 bases, with 6 bases between. The germline V gene has CDR1 SGHTA and CDR2 FQGNSA. Here the CDR3 reads CASSLDRTGNTIYF. In DNA form, the CDR3 reads TGTGCCAGCAGCTTAGACAGAACTGGAAACACCATATATTTT.

V and J are TRBV14 and TRBJ1-1; 9 nucleotides align to TRBD1. The junction had 3 bases not matched to a gene; V was cut back by 4 bases and J by 6 bases. CDR3 length: 13 residues. The germline CDR1 and CDR2 sequences are SGHDN and FVKESK. In nucleotides, the CDR3 is TGTGCCAGCAGCCGGGGACAGGGCGCTGAAGCTTTCTTT. Translating it yields CASSRGQGAEAFF.

The chain carries TRBV12-2 and TRBJ1-3; TRBD1, the table's D call, was not compared with the DNA. TRBV12-2 is shown as a pseudogene. The CDR3 totals 15 residues. The CDR3: CASPMGTLTGGEEYF. The CDR3 DNA reads as TGTGCAAGCCCAATGGGTACGTTGACAGGGGGCGAGGAGTATTTT.

This chain links TRBV20-1 with TRBJ1-4; D call uncertain. Between the trimmed V and J ends, which lost 8 bases and 7 bases, there was a span of 17 bases. This CDR3 is built from 13 residues. Germline lookup yields CDR1 DFQATT and CDR2 SNEGSKA (reference sequence). CDR3 DNA: TGCAGTCCCAGTGGGCCCCGAATTGAAAAACTGTTTTTT. This gives the protein CSPSGPRIEKLFF.

The chain is built from TRBV7-2 and TRBJ2-2; 10 nucleotides agree with TRBD2. Germline CDR1 reads SGHTA; CDR2 reads FQGNSA. V gave up 5 bases and J gave up 1 base; unmatched junction bases: 4. This CDR3 contains 16 residues. The CDR3 is CASSPRTSGNTGELFF. The CDR3 DNA sequence: TGTGCCAGCAGCCCGAGGACTAGCGGGAACACCGGGGAGCTGTTTTTT.

This chain connects TRBV25-1 to TRBJ2-6; D gene uncertain. Trimming left V 7 bases short and J 0 bases short, with 10 bases between. This CDR3 region has 15 residues. Germline loops: CDR1 MGHDK, CDR2 SYGVNS. CDR3 DNA sequence: TGTGCCAGCAATCACCAACACTCTGGGGCCAACGTCCTGACTTTC. It translates to CASNHQHSGANVLTF.

The chain combines TRBV7-9 with TRBJ1-5; D perhaps matches TRBD1 (6 bases). V was trimmed by 4 bases and J by 0 bases, leaving 7 bases between them. The CDR3 consists of 14 residues. Germline loops: CDR1 SEHNR, CDR2 FQNEAQ (reference sequence). CDR3: CASSSGASNQPQHF. In DNA form, the CDR3 reads TGTGCCAGCAGCTCAGGGGCTAGCAATCAGCCCCAGCATTTT.

The chain employs TRBV27 and TRBJ2-7; 7 bases map to TRBD1. Trimming cost V 6 bases and J 2 bases; bases outside gene matches: 7. The CDR3 has 14 amino acids. Germline CDR1 reads MNHEY; CDR2 reads SMNVEV (reference sequence). The chain's CDR3 is CASSQGQVAYEQYF. The DNA for the CDR3 is TGTGCCAGCAGCCAAGGACAGGTTGCCTACGAGCAGTACTTC.

The gene calls are TRBV3-1 (or the pseudogene TRBV3-2) and TRBJ1-6; unclear D gene. The CDR3 has 14 amino acids. Germline V gene sequence: CDR1 LGHDT, CDR2 YNNKEL (reference sequence). V was cut by 4 bases and J by 7 bases, with 11 bases left in between. CDR3 sequence reads: CASSPPGGNSPLHF. Here the CDR3 DNA reads TGTGCCAGCAGCCCCCCCGGAGGGAATTCACCCCTCCACTTT.

The chain combines TRBV7-2 with TRBJ1-1, with D possibly matching TRBD1 (6 bases). CDR3 size: 15 residues. Between the trimmed V and J ends, which lost 1 base and 7 bases, there was a span of 16 bases. CDR1 and CDR2 from the germline V gene are SGHTA and FQGNSA. The CDR3 is CASSLEAQGSLEAFF. The DNA of the CDR3 is TGTGCCAGCAGCTTAGAAGCCCAGGGGAGTCTTGAAGCTTTCTTT.

This rearrangement joins TRBV5-4 to TRBJ2-7; 9 positions agree with TRBD2. This CDR3 has 14 amino acids. Unmatched junction bases numbered 1, after V lost 0 bases and J lost 3 bases. Germline loops: CDR1 SGHNT, CDR2 YYREEE (reference sequence). The CDR3 DNA sequence: TGTGCCAGCAGCTTGGCTAGCGGGAACTACGAGCAGTACTTC. Protein product: CASSLASGNYEQYF.

This sequence joins TRBV7-5 and TRBJ1-4. TRBV7-5 constitutes a pseudogene. The CDR3 has 9 amino acids. The CDR3 sequence: CARGGKLFF. CDR3 nucleotide sequence: TGTGCCAGGGGGGGAAAACTGTTTTTT.

The rearrangement links TRBV27 to TRBJ2-1; 11 bases fit TRBD2. The CDR3 runs to 17 residues. Losses at the gene ends were 3 bases for V and 2 bases for J; bases not matched to a gene: 6. From germline, CDR1 is MNHEY and CDR2 SMNVEV (reference sequence). The CDR3 region has the DNA TGTGCCAGCAGTTTGAGGGTAGCGGGAGGGACCTACAATGAGCAGTTCTTC. It translates to CASSLRVAGGTYNEQFF.

The rearrangement joins TRBV28 to TRBJ1-5, with 9 bases identical to TRBD1. CDR1 and CDR2 from the germline V gene are MDHEN and SYDVKM. This CDR3 contains 15 residues. J lost 7 bases, V lost 5 bases, and 9 bases had no gene match. CDR3 nucleotides: TGTGCCAGCAGTGAACCGGGACAGGGAAGGCAGCCCCAGCATTTT. Its protein is CASSEPGQGRQPQHF.